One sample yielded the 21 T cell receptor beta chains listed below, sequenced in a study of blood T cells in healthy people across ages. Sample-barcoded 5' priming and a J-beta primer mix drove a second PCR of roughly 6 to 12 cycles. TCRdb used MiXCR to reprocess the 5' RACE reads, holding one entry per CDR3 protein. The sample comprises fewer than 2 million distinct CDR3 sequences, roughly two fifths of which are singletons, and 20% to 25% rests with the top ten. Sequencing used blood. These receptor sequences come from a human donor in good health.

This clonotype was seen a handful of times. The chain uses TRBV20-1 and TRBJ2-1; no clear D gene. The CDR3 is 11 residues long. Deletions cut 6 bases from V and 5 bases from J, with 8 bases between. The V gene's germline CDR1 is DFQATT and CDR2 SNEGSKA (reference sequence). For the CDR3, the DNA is TGCAGTGCCAGACCCAACAATGAGCAGTTCTTC. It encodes CSARPNNEQFF.

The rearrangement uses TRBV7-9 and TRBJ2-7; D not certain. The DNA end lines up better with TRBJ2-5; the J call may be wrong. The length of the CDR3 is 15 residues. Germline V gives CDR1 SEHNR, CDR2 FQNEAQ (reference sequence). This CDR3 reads CASSRDIGHQETQYF. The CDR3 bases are TGTGCCAGCAGCCGAGACATTGGCCACCAAGAGACCCAGTACTTC.

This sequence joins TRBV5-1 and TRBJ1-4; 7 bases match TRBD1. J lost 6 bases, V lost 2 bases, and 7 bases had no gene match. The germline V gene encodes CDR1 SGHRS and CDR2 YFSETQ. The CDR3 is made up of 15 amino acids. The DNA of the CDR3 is TGCGCCAGCAGCTTACAGACAGGGAACTATGAAAAACTGTTTTTT. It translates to CASSLQTGNYEKLFF.

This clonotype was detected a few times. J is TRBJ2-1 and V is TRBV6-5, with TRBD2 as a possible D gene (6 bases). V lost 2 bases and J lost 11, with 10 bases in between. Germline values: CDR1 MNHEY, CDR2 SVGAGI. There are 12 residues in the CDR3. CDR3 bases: TGTGCCAGCAGTTACGGCGGGGCTAAGCAGTTCTTC. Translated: CASSYGGAKQFF.

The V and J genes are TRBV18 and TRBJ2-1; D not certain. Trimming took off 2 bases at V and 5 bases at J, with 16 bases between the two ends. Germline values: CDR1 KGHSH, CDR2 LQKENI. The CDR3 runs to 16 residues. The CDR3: CASSPRNPLQHNEQFF. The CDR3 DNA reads TGTGCCAGCTCACCAAGGAACCCCCTTCAGCACAATGAGCAGTTCTTC.

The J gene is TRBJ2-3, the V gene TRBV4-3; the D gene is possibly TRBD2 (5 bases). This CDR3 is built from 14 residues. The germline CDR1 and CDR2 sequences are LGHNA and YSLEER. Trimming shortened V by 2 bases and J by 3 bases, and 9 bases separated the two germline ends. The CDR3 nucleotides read TGCGCCAGCAGCCAAAAGCGGCGTACAGATACGCAGTATTTT. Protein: CASSQKRRTDTQYF.

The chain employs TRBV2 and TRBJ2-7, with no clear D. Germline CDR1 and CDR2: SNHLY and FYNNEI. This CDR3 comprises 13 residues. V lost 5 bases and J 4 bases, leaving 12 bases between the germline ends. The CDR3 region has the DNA TGTGCCAGCAGTACCACTATGGGATACGAGCAGTACTTC. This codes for CASSTTMGYEQYF.

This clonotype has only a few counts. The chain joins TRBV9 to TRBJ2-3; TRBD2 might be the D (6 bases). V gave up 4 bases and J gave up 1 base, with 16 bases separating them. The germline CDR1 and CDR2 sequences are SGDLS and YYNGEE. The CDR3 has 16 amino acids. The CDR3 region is CASSLEGRGGTDTQYF. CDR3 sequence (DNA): TGTGCCAGCAGCCTAGAGGGGCGGGGCGGCACAGATACGCAGTATTTT.

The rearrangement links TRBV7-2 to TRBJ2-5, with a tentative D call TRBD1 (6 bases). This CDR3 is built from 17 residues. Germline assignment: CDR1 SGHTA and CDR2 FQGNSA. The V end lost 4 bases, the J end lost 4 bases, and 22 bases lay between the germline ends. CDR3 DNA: TGTGCCAGCAGCTCCCCGGGACATCAGAGCCAGGGAGAGACCCAGTACTTC. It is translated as CASSSPGHQSQGETQYF.

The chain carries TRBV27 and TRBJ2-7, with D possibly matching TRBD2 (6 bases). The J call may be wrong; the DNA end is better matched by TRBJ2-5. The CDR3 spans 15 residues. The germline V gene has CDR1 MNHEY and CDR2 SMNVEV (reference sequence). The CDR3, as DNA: TGTGCCAGCAGTCTACAAAGGACTAAGTGGGAGACCCAGTACTTC. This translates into CASSLQRTKWETQYF.

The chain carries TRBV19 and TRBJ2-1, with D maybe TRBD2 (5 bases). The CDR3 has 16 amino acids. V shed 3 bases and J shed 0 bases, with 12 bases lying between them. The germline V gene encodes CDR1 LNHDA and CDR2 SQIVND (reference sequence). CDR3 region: CASSMGVSSSYNEQFF. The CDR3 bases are TGTGCCAGTAGTATGGGAGTCTCGAGCTCCTACAATGAGCAGTTCTTC.

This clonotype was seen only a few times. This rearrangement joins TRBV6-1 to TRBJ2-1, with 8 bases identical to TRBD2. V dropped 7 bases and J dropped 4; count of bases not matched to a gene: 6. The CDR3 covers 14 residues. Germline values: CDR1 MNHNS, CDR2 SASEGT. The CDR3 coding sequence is TGTGCCAGCAAGGAAGCGGGGGCTTACAATGAGCAGTTCTTC. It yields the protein CASKEAGAYNEQFF.

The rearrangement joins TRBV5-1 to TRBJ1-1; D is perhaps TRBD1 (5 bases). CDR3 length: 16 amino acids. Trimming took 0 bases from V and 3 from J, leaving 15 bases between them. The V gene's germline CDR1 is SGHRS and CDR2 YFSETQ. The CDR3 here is CASSLAVEAGDTEAFF. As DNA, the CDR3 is TGCGCCAGCAGCTTGGCCGTGGAGGCGGGGGACACTGAAGCTTTCTTT.

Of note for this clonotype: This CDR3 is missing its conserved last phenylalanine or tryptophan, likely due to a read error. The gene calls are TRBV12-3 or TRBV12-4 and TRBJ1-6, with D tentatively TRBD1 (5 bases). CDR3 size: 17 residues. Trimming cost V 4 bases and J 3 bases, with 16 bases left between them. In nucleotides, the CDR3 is TGTGCCAGCAGTTCAAAACCGGGACCGGACTATAATTCACCCCTCCACCTT. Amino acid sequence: CASSSKPGPDYNSPLHL.

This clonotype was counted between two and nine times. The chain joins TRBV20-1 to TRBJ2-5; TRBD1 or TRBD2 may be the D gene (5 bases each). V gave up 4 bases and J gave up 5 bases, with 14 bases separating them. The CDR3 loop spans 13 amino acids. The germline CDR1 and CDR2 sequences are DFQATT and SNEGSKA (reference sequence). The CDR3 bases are TGCAGTGCTAACTTGATGGGACGCGAGACCCAGTACTTC. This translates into CSANLMGRETQYF.

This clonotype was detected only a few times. As DNA, the CDR3 is TGTGCCAGCAGCTCCTCGCTAGCGCGGAGCTACGAGCAGTACTTC. Translated: CASSSSLARSYEQYF. The chain joins TRBV7-2 to TRBJ2-7; maybe TRBD2 (6 bases). The CDR3 has 15 residues. Deletions cut 4 bases from V and 3 bases from J, with 16 bases between. Germline V gene lookup returns CDR1 SGHTA and CDR2 FQGNSA.

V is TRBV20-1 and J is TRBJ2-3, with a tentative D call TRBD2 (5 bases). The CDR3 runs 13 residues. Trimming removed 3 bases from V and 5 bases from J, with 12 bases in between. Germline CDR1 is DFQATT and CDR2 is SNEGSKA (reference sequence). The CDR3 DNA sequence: TGCAGTGCTAGGGTCGACTATATAGATACGCAGTATTTT. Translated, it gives CSARVDYIDTQYF.

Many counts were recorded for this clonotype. This CDR3 is CASSQYSGAPYNEQFF. Here the CDR3 DNA reads TGTGCCAGCAGTCAATACAGCGGGGCTCCCTACAATGAGCAGTTCTTC. V gene TRBV6-6 combines with J gene TRBJ2-1; 7 bases are a match to TRBD2. The germline gives CDR1 MNHNY, CDR2 SVGAGI (reference sequence). CDR3 size: 16 residues. J gave up 2 bases and V 5 bases, and 9 bases lay outside the gene matches.

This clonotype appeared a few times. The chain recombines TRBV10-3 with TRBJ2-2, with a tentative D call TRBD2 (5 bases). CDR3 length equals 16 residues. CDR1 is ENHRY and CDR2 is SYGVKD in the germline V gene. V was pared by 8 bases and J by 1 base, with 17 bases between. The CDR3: CAIHHIPAVNTGELFF. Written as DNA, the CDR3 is TGTGCCATCCACCACATCCCAGCGGTGAACACCGGGGAGCTGTTTTTT.

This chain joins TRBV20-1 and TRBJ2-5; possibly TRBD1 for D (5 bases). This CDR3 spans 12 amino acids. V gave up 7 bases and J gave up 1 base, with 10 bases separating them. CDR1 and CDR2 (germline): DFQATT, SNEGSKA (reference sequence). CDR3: CSVSRVQETQYF. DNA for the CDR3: TGCAGTGTTTCCAGGGTCCAAGAGACCCAGTACTTC.

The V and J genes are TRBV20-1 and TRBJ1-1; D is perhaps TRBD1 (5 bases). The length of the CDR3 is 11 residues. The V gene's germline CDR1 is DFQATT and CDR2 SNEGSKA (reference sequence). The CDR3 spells CGELGDTEAFF. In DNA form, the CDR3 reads TGCGGAGAATTAGGGGACACTGAAGCTTTCTTT.